A single sample gave rise to the 26 T cell receptor beta chains below, sequenced in a study of identical twins. TCRdb reprocessed the 5' RACE reads with MiXCR, giving one entry per CDR3 protein. The data hold more than 350,000 distinct CDR3 sequences, with approximately 9.1% observed a single time. The source material was naive T cells sorted from blood. The receptors shown here come from a woman aged 45 to 65 in good health.

The chain couples TRBV3-1 to TRBJ1-2; no clear D gene. The V gene lost 1 base and the J gene lost 1 base, with 10 bases spanning the gap. This CDR3 is 15 amino acids long. CDR1 is LGHDT, CDR2 YNNKEL, per germline (reference sequence). The CDR3 here is CASSQGPSFNYGYTF. The CDR3 DNA sequence: TGTGCCAGCAGCCAAGGGCCCAGCTTTAACTATGGCTACACCTTC.

V gene TRBV12-3 or TRBV12-4 combines with J gene TRBJ1-5; a weak D match, TRBD1 (5 bases). The length of the CDR3 is 14 residues. V gave up 6 bases and J gave up 3 bases, with 12 bases separating them. The CDR3 coding sequence is TGTGCCAGCAGCCCGGGGCCACCCAATCAGCCCCAGCATTTT. Its translation: CASSPGPPNQPQHF.

This clonotype came up a few times. The chain employs TRBV12-3 or TRBV12-4 and TRBJ1-1; the D is unclear. This CDR3 has 14 amino acids. The germline V and J ends were trimmed by 6 bases and 4 bases, with 15 bases remaining between them. The CDR3 loop reads CASRLRYRATEAFF. In nucleotides, the CDR3 is TGTGCCAGCAGATTGAGGTACAGAGCCACTGAAGCTTTCTTT.

V usage is TRBV2 and J usage is TRBJ2-7; a possible D gene is TRBD1 (6 bases). CDR1 SNHLY and CDR2 FYNNEI come from the germline V gene. CDR3 size: 14 residues. The germline V and J ends were trimmed by 5 bases and 2 bases, with 13 bases remaining between them. CDR3 loop: CASSQGQGTYEQYF. The CDR3 bases are TGTGCCAGCAGTCAGGGGCAGGGTACCTACGAGCAGTACTTC.

J is TRBJ2-3 and V is TRBV29-1, with 11 bases matching TRBD2. Germline V gene data show CDR1 as SQVTM and CDR2 as ANQGSEA. Losses at the gene ends were 6 bases for V and 4 bases for J; bases not matched to a gene: 6. The CDR3 has 14 amino acids. CDR3 sequence (DNA): TGCAGCGTGATCAGTAGCGGGGGGGCAGATACGCAGTATTTT. It translates to CSVISSGGADTQYF.

V usage is TRBV7-9 and J usage is TRBJ1-1; no reliable D call. The CDR3 spans 15 residues. Trimming stripped 5 bases from V and 0 bases from J, with 13 bases between. Germline values: CDR1 SEHNR, CDR2 FQNEAQ (reference sequence). CDR3 sequence: CASSIQSFMNTEAFF. CDR3 bases: TGTGCCAGCAGCATACAGAGCTTCATGAACACTGAAGCTTTCTTT. The full variable domain, in which reference TRBV7-9 and TRBJ1-1 provide the parts outside the CDR3, is DTGVSQNPRHKITKRGQNVTFRCDPISEHNRLYWYRQTLGQGPEFLTYFQNEAQLEKSRLLSDRFSAERPKGSFSTLEIQRTEQGDSAMYLCASSIQSFMNTEAFFGQGTRLTVV.

This clonotype was detected ten times or more. This chain uses TRBV5-1 with TRBJ2-1; TRBD2 might be the D (5 bases). Germline V gives CDR1 SGHRS, CDR2 YFSETQ. The CDR3 is 13 residues long. V lost 4 bases, J lost 7 bases, and 12 bases lay in between. CDR3 amino acids: CASSAGTGNEQFF. The CDR3 region has the DNA TGCGCCAGCAGCGCAGGAACGGGGAATGAGCAGTTCTTC.

The chain links TRBV5-6 to TRBJ2-3, with TRBD2 matching 8 bases. V was pared by 3 bases and J by 6 bases, with 9 bases of the junction left unmatched. This CDR3 is 15 amino acids long. Germline assignment: CDR1 SGHDT and CDR2 YYEEEE. The CDR3 here is CASSSISGKGDTQYF. CDR3 bases: TGTGCCAGCAGCTCCATTAGCGGGAAGGGCGATACGCAGTATTTT.

V gene TRBV7-2 combines with J gene TRBJ2-3; 14 bases line up with TRBD2. Trimming at V came to 5 bases and at J to 5 bases, leaving 3 bases not matched to a gene. This CDR3 is 15 amino acids long. The germline gives CDR1 SGHTA, CDR2 FQGNSA. CDR3 nucleotides: TGTGCCAGCAGCATGACTAGCGGGAGGGGAGATACGCAGTATTTT. It yields the protein CASSMTSGRGDTQYF. The complete variable domain, with remaining parts taken from reference TRBV7-2 and TRBJ2-3, reads GAGVSQSPSNKVTEKGKDVELRCDPISGHTALYWYRQSLGQGLEFLIYFQGNSAPDKSGLPSDRFSAERTGGSVSTLTIQRTQQEDSAVYLCASSMTSGRGDTQYFGPGTRLTVL.

The chain employs TRBV5-1 and TRBJ2-5; weak D call: TRBD1 (5 bases). This CDR3 is built from 12 residues. V shed 6 bases and J shed 3 bases, with 9 bases lying between them. Per the germline V gene, CDR1 is SGHRS and CDR2 is YFSETQ. The DNA of the CDR3 is TGCGCCAGCATGGGGCCAGAAGAGACCCAGTACTTC. Translating it yields CASMGPEETQYF.

There are a few counts of this clonotype. The chain is built from TRBV5-5 and TRBJ2-7; TRBD2 agrees at 12 bases. Losses at the gene ends were 2 bases for V and 5 bases for J; bases not matched to a gene: 17. Looked up from germline, CDR1 is SGHKS and CDR2 is YYEKEE (reference sequence). This CDR3 spans 19 amino acids. CDR3 bases: TGTGCCAGCAGCTTAGGGCAGTGGAGACTAGCGGGAGAGCGCGACGAGCAGTACGTC. As protein: CASSLGQWRLAGERDEQYV.

In this sample, this clonotype turned up many times. The rearrangement uses TRBV7-2 and TRBJ1-5; D uncertain. Germline CDR1 SGHTA, CDR2 FQGNSA. The CDR3 consists of 12 residues. The ends were cut back, 1 base at V and 7 bases at J, with 5 bases in the middle. This CDR3 is CASSLGIQPQHF. As DNA, the CDR3 is TGTGCCAGCAGCTTAGGGATACAGCCCCAGCATTTT.

The rearrangement links TRBV6-6 to TRBJ1-4; a weak D match, TRBD1 (5 bases). Trimming shortened V by 5 bases and J by 4 bases, and 14 bases separated the two germline ends. This CDR3 comprises 15 residues. Germline values: CDR1 MNHNY, CDR2 SVGAGI (reference sequence). The CDR3 nucleotides read TGTGCCAGCAGTCACCCAGGGAGGGTTAATGAAAAACTGTTTTTT. Its translation is CASSHPGRVNEKLFF.

The J gene is TRBJ2-5, the V gene TRBV7-2, with 9 bases fitting TRBD1. This CDR3 contains 17 residues. Germline V CDR1 and CDR2: SGHTA, FQGNSA. Trimming took 3 bases from V and 2 from J; bases not matched to a gene: 10. CDR3 protein: CASSFPRDREPQETQYF. The CDR3 DNA reads as TGTGCCAGCAGCTTCCCCCGGGACAGGGAACCGCAAGAGACCCAGTACTTC.

The rearrangement joins TRBV20-1 to TRBJ2-3, with 13 bases that match TRBD2. This CDR3 spans 17 amino acids. Trimming removed 4 bases from V and 2 bases from J; junction bases left unmatched: 9. From germline, CDR1 is DFQATT and CDR2 SNEGSKA (reference sequence). In nucleotides, the CDR3 is TGCAGTGCTACCGGACTAGCGGGAGTAGCGAACACAGATACGCAGTATTTT. Protein product: CSATGLAGVANTDTQYF.

This clonotype has only a few counts. V is TRBV6-1 and J is TRBJ2-7; D is ambiguous. Trimming left V 4 bases short and J 4 bases short, with 8 bases between. The CDR3 consists of 12 residues. Germline V gene sequence: CDR1 MNHNS, CDR2 SASEGT. The CDR3 DNA follows: TGTGCCAGCAGTGGGGGTTGGTACGAGCAGTACTTC. Protein sequence: CASSGGWYEQYF.

This chain links TRBV20-1 with TRBJ2-3, with TRBD2 matching over 13 bases. The CDR3 consists of 16 residues. Germline assignment: CDR1 DFQATT and CDR2 SNEGSKA (reference sequence). The V gene end was trimmed by 6 bases and the J gene end by 6 bases; junction bases not matched to a gene: 12. CDR3 nucleotides: TGCAGTGCCGACCGGACTAGCGGGAGCTCTTGGGATACGCAGTATTTT. Translating gives CSADRTSGSSWDTQYF.

The chain links TRBV21-1 to TRBJ1-1; the table's D call, TRBD1, has no DNA check behind it. TRBV21-1 is a pseudogene locus. CDR3 length: 12 residues. As DNA, the CDR3 is TGTGCCAGCGACAGAGAGGACACTGAAGCTTTCTTT. This encodes CASDREDTEAFF.

V gene TRBV20-1 combines with J gene TRBJ2-7, with TRBD2 as a possible D gene (5 bases). The germline V gene has CDR1 DFQATT and CDR2 SNEGSKA (reference sequence). Trimming took 0 bases from V and 7 from J, leaving 10 bases between them. This CDR3 contains 12 residues. CDR3 loop: CSARDSAGEQYF. The CDR3 nucleotides read TGCAGTGCTAGAGATTCGGCGGGTGAGCAGTACTTC.

V usage is TRBV5-5 and J usage is TRBJ2-3, with TRBD2 identical over 8 bases. There are 16 residues in the CDR3. Germline CDR1 and CDR2: SGHKS and YYEKEE (reference sequence). V was pared by 6 bases and J by 3 bases, with 12 bases of the junction left unmatched. The CDR3 spells CASTPGPAGATDTQYF. The DNA for the CDR3 is TGTGCCAGCACCCCGGGGCCAGCGGGAGCTACAGATACGCAGTATTTT.

This clonotype was counted between two and nine times. The chain employs TRBV5-1 and TRBJ2-1, with 7 bases that match TRBD1. The CDR3 contains 15 residues. V dropped 3 bases and J dropped 4; count of bases not matched to a gene: 7. CDR1 and CDR2 from the germline V gene are SGHRS and YFSETQ. In DNA form, the CDR3 reads TGCGCCAGCAGCTCGACAGGGCTGGGGTACAATGAGCAGTTCTTC. Protein sequence: CASSSTGLGYNEQFF.

This chain links TRBV19 with TRBJ2-7; 10 bases fit TRBD1. The CDR3 runs to 14 residues. Germline V lookup: CDR1 LNHDA, CDR2 SQIVND (reference sequence). With 5 bases clipped from V and 4 bases from J, the junction kept 5 bases outside the gene matches. The CDR3 protein is CASSSPGQGYEQYF. Here the CDR3 DNA reads TGTGCCAGTAGTTCCCCGGGACAGGGGTACGAGCAGTACTTC.

This clonotype showed up many times. The chain combines TRBV10-3 with TRBJ2-1; 10 bases agree with TRBD2. This CDR3 has 16 amino acids. From germline, CDR1 is ENHRY and CDR2 SYGVKD. V was clipped by 5 bases and J by 0 bases; unmatched bases: 4. DNA of the CDR3: TGTGCCATCAGTAGCGGGAGGGGGAGCTCCTACAATGAGCAGTTCTTC. Translation gives CAISSGRGSSYNEQFF.

The chain recombines TRBV6-5 with TRBJ2-7, with D unresolved. The CDR3 is made up of 13 amino acids. Germline CDR1 reads MNHEY; CDR2 reads SVGAGI. The ends were cut back, 6 bases at V and 0 bases at J, with 9 bases in the middle. CDR3 sequence: CASSVRGSYEQYV. CDR3 nucleotide sequence: TGTGCCAGCAGCGTCCGAGGCTCCTACGAGCAGTACGTC.

The chain uses TRBV5-1 and TRBJ2-7; TRBD2 agrees at 15 bases. CDR1 and CDR2 (germline): SGHRS, YFSETQ. CDR3 length: 19 residues. The J segment lost 0 bases and the V segment lost 2 bases, leaving 9 bases of the junction unmatched. CDR3 sequence reads: CASSFPGTSGRLSSYEQYV. CDR3 coding DNA: TGCGCCAGCAGCTTCCCCGGGACTAGCGGGAGGCTCTCCTCCTACGAGCAGTACGTC.

V gene TRBV24-1 combines with J gene TRBJ1-1; D not certain. The CDR3 is made up of 13 amino acids. Germline CDR1 reads KGHDR; CDR2 reads SFDVKD. V was shortened by 1 base and J by 4 bases, with 6 bases between the two germline ends. CDR3 coding DNA: TGTGCCACCAGTGATTTATGGGGCACTGAAGCTTTCTTT. This sequence encodes CATSDLWGTEAFF.